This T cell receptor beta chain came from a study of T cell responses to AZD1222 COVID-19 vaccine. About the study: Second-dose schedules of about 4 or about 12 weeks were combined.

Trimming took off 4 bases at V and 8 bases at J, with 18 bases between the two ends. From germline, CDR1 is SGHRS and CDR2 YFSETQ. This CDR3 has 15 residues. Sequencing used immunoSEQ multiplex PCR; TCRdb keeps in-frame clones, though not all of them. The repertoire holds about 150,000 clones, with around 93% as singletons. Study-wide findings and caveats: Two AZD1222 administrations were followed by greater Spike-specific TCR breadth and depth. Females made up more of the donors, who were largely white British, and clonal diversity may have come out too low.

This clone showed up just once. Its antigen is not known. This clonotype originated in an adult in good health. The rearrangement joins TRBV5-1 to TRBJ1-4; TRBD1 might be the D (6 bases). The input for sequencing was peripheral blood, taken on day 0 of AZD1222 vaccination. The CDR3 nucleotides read TGCGCCAGCAGCCCTCAGGGGTTCTTTGGGGAAAAACTGTTTTTT. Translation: CASSPQGFFGEKLFF.